Given below is one T cell receptor (beta chain) in context. The data derive from a study of early T cells in non-severe SARS-CoV-2 infection. In germline, CDR1 is SGHAT, CDR2 FQNNGV. The CDR3 has 14 amino acids. Deletions cut 3 bases from V and 3 bases from J, with 12 bases between. Each single cDNA molecule received a unique molecular identifier. Each CDR3 protein is one row after TCRdb ran MiXCR on the 5' RACE reads. The table shows tens of thousands of distinct CDR3 sequences, with 9.5% to 15% occurring only once. The material sequenced was whole blood. The rearrangement links TRBV11-2 to TRBJ2-7, with D possibly being TRBD1 (5 bases). This receptor was obtained from an adult who was a healthcare worker with PCR-confirmed SARS-CoV-2 infection or an uninfected control (not recorded which). CDR3 DNA: TGTGCCAGCAGCTTGACCATAAGGGGCTACGAGCAGTACTTC. Translation gives CASSLTIRGYEQYF.